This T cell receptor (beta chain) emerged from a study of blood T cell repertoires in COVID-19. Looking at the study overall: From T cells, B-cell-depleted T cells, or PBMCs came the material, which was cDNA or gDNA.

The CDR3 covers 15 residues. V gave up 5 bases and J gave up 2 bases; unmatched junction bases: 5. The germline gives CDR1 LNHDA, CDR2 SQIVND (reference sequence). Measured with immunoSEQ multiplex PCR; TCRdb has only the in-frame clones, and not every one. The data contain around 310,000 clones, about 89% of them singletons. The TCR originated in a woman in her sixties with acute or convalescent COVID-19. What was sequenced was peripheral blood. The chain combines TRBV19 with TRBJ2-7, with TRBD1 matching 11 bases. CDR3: CASSFPGQGAYEQYF. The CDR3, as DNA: TGTGCCAGTAGTTTCCCGGGACAGGGGGCCTACGAGCAGTACTTC.